This T cell receptor (beta chain) originates from a study of T cell responses to AZD1222 COVID-19 vaccine. Findings of the study overall: Only five to seven AZD1222 recipients tested seropositive at baseline.

Produced via immunoSEQ multiplex PCR; TCRdb's table is partial and in-frame only. Among about 260,000 clones listed, 85% to 95% were seen once. Concerning this clone: Its antigen remains unidentified.

CDR1 is KGHSH and CDR2 is LQKENI in the germline V gene. This CDR3 has 15 amino acids. Trimming took off 2 bases at V and 6 bases at J, with 16 bases between the two ends. This TCR came from an adult in good health. This specimen consisted of peripheral blood, obtained on day 0 of AZD1222 vaccination. The chain has TRBV18 and TRBJ1-1; D is perhaps TRBD1 (5 bases). DNA of the CDR3: TGTGCCAGCTCACCAGACTGGGCAGGGAAGTCTGAAGCTTTCTTT. Amino acid sequence: CASSPDWAGKSEAFF.